The next 4 T cell receptor beta chains were all read from a single sample in a study of T cell clonality in common variable immunodeficiency. Measured with immunoSEQ multiplex PCR; TCRdb has only the in-frame clones, and not every one. The sample contains about 52,000 clones, none of them singletons. The sequenced sample was peripheral blood mononuclear cells. The receptors were sampled from a person aged 18-70 years in good health.

This clone has ten or more counts. The CDR3 is cut off 3 residues early in the read; its end comes from the germline J gene. This rearrangement joins TRBV5-1 to TRBJ2-7; weak D call: TRBD2 (6 bases). Germline values: CDR1 SGHRS, CDR2 YFSETQ. CDR3 length: 15 residues. Trimming left V 0 bases short and J 2 bases short, with 12 bases between. CDR3 DNA, as far as it was read: TGCGCCAGCAGCTTGGGCGGTAGCGGTGCCTACGAG. Its protein product is CASSLGGSGAYE. The full CDR3 sequence reads CASSLGGSGAYEQYF.

At least ten counts were recorded for this clone. The CDR3 goes on 3 residues after the read ends, and that part is filled in from the germline J gene. J is TRBJ2-2 and V is TRBV5-1, with 9 bases that match TRBD1. V lost 4 bases and J lost 4; bases outside the gene matches: 5. Germline CDR1 reads SGHRS; CDR2 reads YFSETQ. The CDR3 contains 15 residues. This chain's CDR3 is CASSPDRGFTGELFF. The sequenced CDR3 bases are TGCGCCAGCAGCCCAGACAGGGGGTTCACCGGGGAG.

The chain's CDR3 is CASSEASGVRSPLHF. The CDR3 DNA, read in part, is TGTGCCAGCAGTGAGGCTTCGGGGGTAAGATCACCC. The gene calls are TRBV2 and TRBJ1-6, with D possibly TRBD1 on 5 matching bases. Read sequence stops 3 residues before the CDR3 end, and the germline J gene provides the missing end. In germline, CDR1 is SNHLY, CDR2 FYNNEI. Trimming left V 3 bases short and J 10 bases short, with 16 bases between. The CDR3 extends over 15 amino acids.

As to this clone: Distinct nucleotide sequences in the sample also encode this CDR3. The CDR3 loop is CASSPSRSYNEQFF. The sequenced CDR3 bases are TGTGCCAGCTCACCAAGCCGATCCTACAATGAG. V is TRBV18 and J is TRBJ2-1, with D hard to call. The CDR3 end falls 3 residues outside the read, so it is completed with the germline J gene. Trimming cost V 2 bases and J 1 base, with 6 bases left between them. CDR3 size: 14 residues. Per germline, CDR1 KGHSH and CDR2 LQKENI.